The rows below give T cell receptor beta chains drawn from one sample of a study of shared clonotypes between healthy human individuals. TCRdb's table, derived via immunoSEQ multiplex PCR, lists solely in-frame clones and lacks some. This sample has some 1 million clones, with roughly 80% found just once. Sequenced input: memory CD4+ T cells sorted from blood. All receptors come from a man between 18 and 29 years old in good health. The CDR3 runs from the conserved cysteine through the conserved F or W. The D gene is left open where the match is weak. Size is omitted from some rows. Given values are once, few, many or a class for expanded clones.

cdr3_aa,cdr3_nt,clone_size,j_call,d_call,v_call
CASSVTSDSYNEQFF,TGCGCCAGCAGCGTAACTAGCGACTCCTACAATGAGCAGTTCTTC,NA,TRBJ2-1,TRBD2,TRBV4-3
CASSYGGSETQYF,TGCGCCAGCAGCTACGGGGGATCAGAGACCCAGTACTTC,NA,TRBJ2-5,NA,TRBV5-1
CASSQAGQRNTIYF,TGTGCCAGCAGCCAGGCCGGCCAAAGAAACACCATATATTTT,NA,TRBJ1-3,NA,TRBV14
CASSFRSLYQETQYF,TGTGCCAGCAGTTTCCGCAGCCTGTACCAAGAGACCCAGTACTTC,once,TRBJ2-5,NA,TRBV5-6
CASRTGTGDETQYF,TGCGCCAGCAGGACCGGGACAGGGGATGAGACCCAGTACTTC,NA,TRBJ2-5,TRBD1,TRBV5-1
CASSIASSGFYNEQFF,TGTGCCAGTAGTATAGCGTCTAGCGGATTCTACAATGAGCAGTTCTTC,NA,TRBJ2-1,TRBD2,TRBV19
CASSAQGGNTIYF,TGTGCCAGCAGTGCCCAGGGTGGAAACACCATATATTTT,NA,TRBJ1-3,NA,TRBV27
CASSPLGGMSYIQYF,TGCGCCAGCAGCCCCCTCGGGGGAATGAGTTACATTCAGTACTTC,once,TRBJ2-4,NA,TRBV5-1
CASSRSSDANTGELFF,TGTGCCAGTAGTAGATCTAGCGACGCGAACACCGGGGAGCTGTTTTTT,NA,TRBJ2-2,NA,TRBV19
CASSLGGGLNTEAFF,TGCGCCAGCAGCTTGGGAGGGGGTTTGAACACTGAAGCTTTCTTT,NA,TRBJ1-1,NA,TRBV5-1
CSVVLGPGETQYF,TGCAGCGTTGTATTGGGACCCGGAGAGACCCAGTACTTC,many,TRBJ2-5,NA,TRBV29-1
CASTGGFPSYEQYF,TGTGCCAGTACCGGGGGGTTCCCCTCCTACGAGCAGTACTTC,many,TRBJ2-7,TRBD2,TRBV19
CASSQVIGGSNQPQHF,TGCGCCAGCAGCCAAGTAATCGGAGGTAGCAATCAGCCCCAGCATTTT,NA,TRBJ1-5,NA,TRBV4-1
CASSTEGRGGYTF,TGTGCCAGCAGTACAGAAGGGAGAGGCGGCTACACCTTC,many,TRBJ1-2,NA,TRBV6-6
CASSPQAHEQYF,TGTGCCAGCTCACCCCAGGCGCACGAGCAGTACTTC,NA,TRBJ2-7,NA,TRBV18
CSATTGGPLETQYF,TGCAGCGCGACTACGGGGGGGCCCTTAGAGACCCAGTACTTC,NA,TRBJ2-5,TRBD2,TRBV29-1
CASSIGRETQYF,TGTGCCAGTAGTATAGGACGGGAGACCCAGTACTTC,NA,TRBJ2-5,NA,TRBV19
CASSLEGFGYTF,TGTGCCAGCAGTTTGGAGGGGTTTGGCTACACCTTC,NA,TRBJ1-2,NA,TRBV28
CASSPGLAGGDRNTQYF,TGTGCCAGCAGCCCCGGGTTAGCGGGGGGGGACCGGAATACGCAGTATTTT,NA,TRBJ2-3,TRBD2,TRBV7-9
CASSYGRGEGYTF,TGTGCCAGCAGTTACGGCAGGGGCGAGGGCTACACCTTC,NA,TRBJ1-2,NA,TRBV6-6
CAPQRGYVSGPQHF,TGTGCCCCACAGCGCGGTTACGTATCAGGGCCCCAGCATTTT,NA,TRBJ1-5,NA,TRBV19
CASSQGDRGTSETQYF,TGCGCCAGCAGCCAAGGGGACAGGGGGACTTCAGAGACCCAGTACTTC,NA,TRBJ2-5,TRBD1,TRBV4-1
CASSYGINSPLHF,TGCGCCAGCAGCTACGGGATAAATTCACCCCTCCACTTT,NA,TRBJ1-6,NA,TRBV5-1
CSAPTSGTTDTQYF,TGCAGCGCCCCGACTAGCGGGACGACAGATACGCAGTATTTT,NA,TRBJ2-3,TRBD2,TRBV29-1
CASSPLAGGTQYF,TGTGCCAGCAGCCCACTAGCGGGGGGTACGCAGTATTTT,many,TRBJ2-3,TRBD2,TRBV6-5
CASSLGLRQGLYGYTF,TGTGCCAGCAGTTTAGGCCTTCGACAGGGCCTCTATGGCTACACCTTC,NA,TRBJ1-2,TRBD1,TRBV28
CASTAGLAMNTGELFF,TGTGCCAGCACCGCGGGGCTAGCGATGAACACCGGGGAGCTGTTTTTT,NA,TRBJ2-2,NA,TRBV7-2
CASSLGSVYGYTF,TGTGCCAGCAGTTTAGGATCGGTCTATGGCTACACCTTC,NA,TRBJ1-2,NA,TRBV28
CAWSRGKAYEQYF,TGTGCCTGGAGCCGGGGGAAGGCCTACGAGCAGTACTTC,few,TRBJ2-7,NA,TRBV30
CASSSRTVNTEAFF,TGTGCCAGCAGCTCCAGGACGGTGAACACTGAAGCTTTCTTT,NA,TRBJ1-1,NA,TRBV13
CASSESPGTMNTEAFF,TGTGCCAGCAGTGAATCCCCCGGGACAATGAACACTGAAGCTTTCTTT,once,TRBJ1-1,NA,TRBV25-1
CASSRNRPTEAFF,TGTGCCAGCAGCCGCAACAGACCCACTGAAGCTTTCTTT,NA,TRBJ1-1,NA,TRBV7-2
CASSPIAGATSYEQYF,TGCGCCAGCAGCCCAATAGCGGGTGCAACCTCCTACGAGCAGTACTTC,NA,TRBJ2-7,TRBD2,TRBV5-1
CSASGTQAYNEQFF,TGCAGCGCCTCAGGGACCCAAGCCTACAATGAGCAGTTCTTC,few,TRBJ2-1,NA,TRBV29-1
CASSKKGQGNQPQHF,TGTGCCAGCAGTAAAAAGGGGCAGGGCAATCAGCCCCAGCATTTT,NA,TRBJ1-5,NA,TRBV6-5
CATAQGDPTDTQYF,TGTGCCACCGCGCAGGGGGACCCCACAGATACGCAGTATTTT,NA,TRBJ2-3,TRBD1,TRBV19
CASSVQGGTYEQYF,TGTGCCAGTAGTGTACAGGGTGGAACCTACGAGCAGTACTTC,NA,TRBJ2-7,NA,TRBV19
CASSLGQTVVNTEAFF,TGCGCCAGCAGCTTGGGGCAGACCGTTGTGAACACTGAAGCTTTCTTT,once,TRBJ1-1,NA,TRBV5-1
CASNPGQGSTEAFF,TGTGCCAGCAACCCTGGGCAGGGGAGCACTGAAGCTTTCTTT,NA,TRBJ1-1,NA,TRBV2
CASSLGGLSETQYF,TGTGCCAGTAGTCTTGGGGGGCTAAGTGAGACCCAGTACTTC,NA,TRBJ2-5,NA,TRBV19
CASSYRERAFF,TGTGCCAGCAGTTATCGGGAGAGGGCTTTCTTT,few,TRBJ1-1,NA,TRBV6-5
CAWRTGRLQSPLHF,TGTGCCTGGAGGACAGGGAGACTACAATCACCCCTCCACTTT,NA,TRBJ1-6,TRBD1,TRBV30
CAGSRASTGELFF,TGTGCCGGCAGCCGGGCTAGCACCGGGGAGCTGTTTTTT,NA,TRBJ2-2,NA,TRBV6-1
CSQAHMTNTEAFF,TGCAGCCAAGCGCACATGACGAACACTGAAGCTTTCTTT,NA,TRBJ1-1,NA,TRBV29-1
CASSIPTAYGYTF,TGTGCCAGTAGTATCCCGACAGCCTATGGCTACACCTTC,NA,TRBJ1-2,NA,TRBV19
CASSLEQYYGYTF,TGTGCCAGCAGCTTAGAACAGTACTATGGCTACACCTTC,NA,TRBJ1-2,NA,TRBV7-8
CATQAGQGQYEQYF,TGTGCCACTCAGGCCGGACAGGGGCAGTACGAGCAGTACTTC,NA,TRBJ2-7,TRBD1,TRBV10-3
CAISEGENYGYTF,TGTGCCATCAGTGAGGGGGAGAACTATGGCTACACCTTC,few,TRBJ1-2,NA,TRBV10-3
CAISSLAGNSDTQYF,TGTGCCATCAGCTCGCTAGCGGGAAATTCAGATACGCAGTATTTT,NA,TRBJ2-3,TRBD2,TRBV10-3
CASSETGTATYEQYF,TGTGCCAGCAGCGAAACCGGGACCGCCACCTACGAGCAGTACTTC,NA,TRBJ2-7,NA,TRBV7-2
CASSELTGGSPEAFF,TGCGCCAGCAGCGAACTGACAGGGGGATCCCCTGAAGCTTTCTTT,NA,TRBJ1-1,TRBD1,TRBV4-3
CASSFNRGHEQYF,TGTGCCAGCAGTTTTAACAGGGGGCACGAGCAGTACTTC,NA,TRBJ2-7,TRBD1,TRBV6-6
CASSKGTEGGNTIYF,TGCGCCAGCAGCAAGGGGACAGAAGGGGGAAACACCATATATTTT,NA,TRBJ1-3,TRBD1,TRBV5-1
CASSLRTSPLYEQYF,TGTGCCAGCAGTTTACGGACATCCCCCCTCTACGAGCAGTACTTC,NA,TRBJ2-7,NA,TRBV27
CASSQGDTEAFF,TGTGCCAGCAGCCAAGGGGATACTGAAGCTTTCTTT,NA,TRBJ1-1,NA,TRBV4-2
CAISVGGGYNNEQFF,TGTGCCATCAGTGTGGGCGGGGGCTACAACAATGAGCAGTTCTTC,NA,TRBJ2-1,NA,TRBV10-3
CASSPQREGADTQYF,TGTGCCAGTAGTCCGCAGAGGGAGGGGGCAGATACGCAGTATTTT,NA,TRBJ2-3,NA,TRBV19
CASSQAGLAGIYEQYF,TGTGCCAGCAGCCAAGCCGGACTAGCGGGGATCTACGAGCAGTACTTC,NA,TRBJ2-7,TRBD2,TRBV4-2